This T cell receptor beta chain was obtained from a study of tumor-infiltrating lymphocytes in primary liver carcinoma. Study in general: Patients had primary liver carcinoma treated by surgical resection.

Germline V gives CDR1 MNHEY, CDR2 SVGEGT. The CDR3 length is 14 residues. Germline DNA was extracted too, while blood RNA derived from unsorted whole blood. General study points: It was tumor-adjacent and tumor-blood pairs that overlapped less than tumor region pairs did. Tumors and blood were compared for top-250-clone fraction, and tumors had the significantly higher value (p = 0.039).

This clonotype appeared a few times. Antigen: not known. A primer matching the constant region was used to make TCR beta cDNA from about 500 ng of total RNA. Libraries covering TCR beta were generated through three nested multiplex PCR rounds (using a slightly modified ARM-PCR). The two initial PCR rounds, around 11 cycles each, used TRBV1-TRBV30 forward and C-beta reverse primers. TCRdb redid the calling of the multiplex PCR reads with MiXCR, one entry per CDR3 protein. The repertoire holds 310,000 or so distinct CDR3 sequences, roughly 60% seen once, with about 15% in the top ten. The sample consisted of peripheral blood. This TCR came from a woman aged 30 to 39 with primary liver carcinoma and hepatitis B virus infection. The chain joins TRBV6-2 or TRBV6-3 to TRBJ2-2, with D hard to call. The CDR3 protein is CAASIRQDTGELFF. CDR3 nucleotide sequence: TGTGCTGCGAGTATCCGACAAGACACCGGGGAGCTGTTTTTT.